One sample yielded the 30 T cell receptor beta chains listed below, sequenced in a study of T cell responses to AZD1222 COVID-19 vaccine. Libraries were prepared by immunoSEQ multiplex PCR; TCRdb keeps only in-frame clonotypes and omits some of them. Of tens of thousands of clones listed, about 86% are singletons. Source: peripheral blood, taken 28 days after the second AZD1222 dose. Receptors were obtained from an adult who received the AZD1222 COVID-19 vaccine.

This sequence joins TRBV18 and TRBJ2-7, with a possible D match to TRBD1 (5 bases). This CDR3 is built from 14 residues. Trimming left V 3 bases short and J 3 bases short, with 12 bases between. Germline-derived CDR1 and CDR2 are KGHSH and LQKENI. The CDR3 DNA sequence: TGTGCCAGCTCACCGGGCCAGGGCCACTACGAGCAGTACTTC. Residues: CASSPGQGHYEQYF.

V is TRBV11-2 and J is TRBJ1-2; 9 bases line up with TRBD1. Germline V gene sequence: CDR1 SGHAT, CDR2 FQNNGV. The CDR3 extends over 16 amino acids. With V trimmed by 0 bases and J by 4 bases, 6 bases remained unmatched. The CDR3 bases are TGTGCCAGCAGCTTAGATTCCGGGACAGGGCCCTATGGCTACACCTTC. Translation: CASSLDSGTGPYGYTF.

This clone appeared a few times. The rearrangement links TRBV5-1 to TRBJ1-2, with D perhaps TRBD1 (6 bases). The V gene's germline CDR1 is SGHRS and CDR2 YFSETQ. V gave up 0 bases and J gave up 0 bases, with 9 bases separating them. The CDR3 extends over 15 amino acids. The chain's CDR3 is CASSLEGEANYGYTF. The CDR3 DNA reads as TGCGCCAGCAGCTTGGAGGGGGAAGCTAACTATGGCTACACCTTC.

The J gene is TRBJ2-3, the V gene TRBV9; 9 bases agree with TRBD2. Germline CDR1 reads SGDLS; CDR2 reads YYNGEE. The CDR3 is made up of 20 amino acids. Trimming took 0 bases from V and 1 from J; bases not matched to a gene: 15. The CDR3 loop reads CASSVGISGGLGGGTDTQYF. The CDR3 region has the DNA TGTGCCAGCAGCGTAGGTATTAGCGGGGGCCTTGGGGGTGGCACAGATACGCAGTATTTT.

This clone was seen a handful of times. The chain is built from TRBV5-1 and TRBJ2-2; D may be TRBD1 (5 bases). The CDR3 extends over 16 amino acids. Germline-derived CDR1 and CDR2 are SGHRS and YFSETQ. V lost 6 bases, J lost 3 bases, and 18 bases lay in between. CDR3 sequence reads: CASNELGRVDTGELFF. The CDR3 DNA reads as TGCGCCAGCAATGAATTGGGCAGGGTGGACACCGGGGAGCTGTTTTTT.

The V call is TRBV18, the J call TRBJ1-1, with 8 bases aligning to TRBD1. Germline loops: CDR1 KGHSH, CDR2 LQKENI. The ends lost 3 bases at V and 0 bases at J; junction bases unmatched: 6. The CDR3 length is 16 residues. The CDR3 DNA sequence: TGTGCCAGCTCACCGGGACAGGTCCAGATGAACACTGAAGCTTTCTTT. Its protein is CASSPGQVQMNTEAFF.

This clone was counted between two and nine times. This sequence joins TRBV7-9 and TRBJ2-6; maybe TRBD1 (6 bases). Between the trimmed V and J ends, which lost 4 bases and 1 base, there was a span of 17 bases. This CDR3 spans 18 amino acids. The V gene's germline CDR1 is SEHNR and CDR2 FQNEAQ (reference sequence). DNA of the CDR3: TGTGCCAGCAGCTCCAGGCACGGACAGATTTCTGGGGCCAACGTCCTGACTTTC. This codes for CASSSRHGQISGANVLTF.

The gene calls are TRBV27 and TRBJ2-7; TRBD2 matches 13 bases. This CDR3 contains 17 residues. Trimming at V came to 4 bases and at J to 2 bases, leaving 8 bases not matched to a gene. CDR1 is MNHEY and CDR2 is SMNVEV in the germline V gene (reference sequence). The CDR3 DNA reads as TGTGCCAGCAGTTCCAGGACTAGCGGGAGTTGGGCCTACGAGCAGTACTTC. This encodes CASSSRTSGSWAYEQYF.

CDR3 amino acids: CASSTGAGNTIYF. CDR3 DNA: TGTGCCAGCTCGACAGGGGCTGGAAACACCATATATTTT. The chain recombines TRBV6-5 with TRBJ1-3, with TRBD1 matching 8 bases. Germline V CDR1 and CDR2: MNHEY, SVGAGI. There are 13 residues in the CDR3. V lost 8 bases to trimming and J lost 2 bases; unmatched junction nucleotides: 2.

This clone was counted only a few times. The V call is TRBV6-5, the J call TRBJ1-1; D is ambiguous. The V gene's germline CDR1 is MNHEY and CDR2 SVGAGI. The V gene lost 1 base and the J gene lost 8 bases, with 11 bases spanning the gap. CDR3 length: 13 residues. This CDR3 is CASSYFGRPEAFF. In nucleotides, the CDR3 is TGTGCCAGCAGTTACTTCGGACGGCCGGAAGCTTTCTTT.

V and J are TRBV5-1 and TRBJ2-5; D ambiguous. Trimming took off 1 base at V and 2 bases at J, with 9 bases between the two ends. Germline assignment: CDR1 SGHRS and CDR2 YFSETQ. The CDR3 length is 14 residues. CDR3 sequence reads: CASSLTPGQETQYF. CDR3 sequence (DNA): TGCGCCAGCAGCTTGACCCCCGGGCAAGAGACCCAGTACTTC.

This clone was detected once. V and J are TRBV10-3 and TRBJ2-3; D remains ambiguous. Trimming left V 2 bases short and J 1 base short, with 13 bases between. This CDR3 is built from 16 residues. CDR1 is ENHRY, CDR2 SYGVKD, per germline. CDR3 DNA: TGTGCCATCAGTGAGGGGGTAGGGATTGGCACAGATACGCAGTATTTT. This encodes CAISEGVGIGTDTQYF.

The chain combines TRBV5-1 with TRBJ2-7, with TRBD2 matching 9 bases. The ends lost 4 bases at V and 5 bases at J; junction bases unmatched: 10. This CDR3 has 15 residues. The germline V gene encodes CDR1 SGHRS and CDR2 YFSETQ. The CDR3 spells CASSGGLAGSDEQYF. CDR3 coding DNA: TGCGCCAGCAGCGGGGGACTAGCTGGGTCGGACGAGCAGTACTTC.

This rearrangement joins TRBV24-1 to TRBJ2-5; the match to TRBD1 covers 10 bases. Unmatched junction bases numbered 6, after V lost 3 bases and J lost 3 bases. CDR3 length: 16 amino acids. In germline, CDR1 is KGHDR, CDR2 SFDVKD. Written as DNA, the CDR3 is TGTGCCACCAGTGATGCCGGGACAGGGGAAGAAGAGACCCAGTACTTC. Protein sequence: CATSDAGTGEEETQYF.

This clone was observed a single time. This sequence joins TRBV19 and TRBJ1-6; 7 nucleotides align to TRBD1. V lost 5 bases and J lost 6; bases outside the gene matches: 10. The length of the CDR3 is 16 residues. In germline, CDR1 is LNHDA, CDR2 SQIVND (reference sequence). Here the CDR3 reads CASSLTTGPSNSPLHF. The CDR3 bases are TGTGCCAGTAGTCTTACGACAGGGCCCTCTAATTCACCCCTCCACTTT.

The V gene is TRBV28, the J gene TRBJ2-7; D is ambiguous. The germline V and J ends were trimmed by 4 bases and 3 bases, with 7 bases remaining between them. The CDR3 loop spans 12 amino acids. Germline CDR1 is MDHEN and CDR2 is SYDVKM. The CDR3 sequence: CASSYLYYEQYF. The CDR3, as DNA: TGTGCCAGCAGTTATCTTTACTACGAGCAGTACTTC.

This chain uses TRBV6-5 with TRBJ1-4; D uncertain. From germline, CDR1 is MNHEY and CDR2 SVGAGI. V lost 8 bases, J lost 7 bases, and 20 bases lay in between. CDR3 size: 15 residues. The CDR3 spells CASCWRLDVSEKLFF. In DNA form, the CDR3 reads TGTGCCAGCTGTTGGAGGTTAGATGTATCTGAAAAACTGTTTTTT.

CDR3 DNA: TGTGCCAGCAGTTACTCGGGGGGCCGCTCCTACAATGAGCAGTTCTTC. Translation gives CASSYSGGRSYNEQFF. The chain uses TRBV6-6 and TRBJ2-1; possibly TRBD1 or TRBD2 for D (6 bases each). The V end lost 0 bases, the J end lost 0 bases, and 9 bases lay between the germline ends. Germline loops: CDR1 MNHNY, CDR2 SVGAGI (reference sequence). The length of the CDR3 is 16 residues.

This rearrangement joins TRBV7-2 to TRBJ2-1; possible D gene TRBD2, 6 bases. The CDR3 runs to 15 residues. Germline CDR1 reads SGHTA; CDR2 reads FQGNSA. Trimming shortened V by 1 base and J by 4 bases, and 11 bases separated the two germline ends. CDR3 region: CASSLVVGTYNEQFF. The CDR3 nucleotides are TGTGCCAGCAGCTTAGTTGTCGGGACTTACAATGAGCAGTTCTTC.

The rearrangement joins TRBV24-1 to TRBJ2-7; maybe TRBD1 (7 bases). Trimming removed 5 bases from V and 1 base from J, with 11 bases in between. Germline CDR1 and CDR2: KGHDR and SFDVKD. The CDR3 extends over 14 amino acids. The CDR3 region is CATSGQGGSYEQYF. The CDR3 bases are TGTGCCACCAGTGGTCAGGGGGGATCCTACGAGCAGTACTTC.

This sequence joins TRBV28 and TRBJ1-4; 7 bases are a match to TRBD1. The V gene's germline CDR1 is MDHEN and CDR2 SYDVKM. The junction had 3 bases not matched to a gene; V was cut back by 6 bases and J by 2 bases. The CDR3 contains 14 residues. Here the CDR3 DNA reads TGTGCCAGCAGCCGGGGACAGACTAATGAAAAACTGTTTTTT. Amino acids: CASSRGQTNEKLFF.

The chain carries TRBV28 and TRBJ2-1, with 10 bases that match TRBD2. V lost 6 bases, J lost 2 bases, and 10 bases stayed unmatched. There are 17 residues in the CDR3. Germline CDR1 and CDR2: MDHEN and SYDVKM. CDR3 nucleotides: TGTGCCAGCAGGGCGTTAGTAGCGGGGGGCCCCTACAATGAGCAGTTCTTC. As protein: CASRALVAGGPYNEQFF.

This chain links TRBV11-2 with TRBJ2-1; D may be TRBD1 (6 bases). Germline values: CDR1 SGHAT, CDR2 FQNNGV. V shed 5 bases and J shed 4 bases, with 15 bases lying between them. The CDR3 totals 15 residues. This CDR3 reads CASSPGAGVYNEQFF. For the CDR3, the DNA is TGTGCCAGCAGCCCAGGGGCAGGGGTATACAATGAGCAGTTCTTC.

CDR3 nucleotide sequence: TGTGCCTGGAGTGTACCGGGACAGGATAATTCACCCCTCCACTTT. Encoded protein: CAWSVPGQDNSPLHF. The gene calls are TRBV30 and TRBJ1-6, with 8 bases aligning to TRBD1. Germline V gene lookup returns CDR1 GTSNPN and CDR2 SVGIG (reference sequence). This CDR3 is built from 15 residues. V lost 0 bases and J lost 5; bases outside the gene matches: 3.

The chain combines TRBV19 with TRBJ2-1; D is uncertain. This CDR3 comprises 12 residues. V lost 3 bases and J lost 6, with 6 bases in between. Germline CDR1 is LNHDA and CDR2 is SQIVND (reference sequence). This CDR3 reads CASSMPSNEQFF. The DNA of the CDR3 is TGTGCCAGTAGTATGCCCAGCAATGAGCAGTTCTTC. The complete variable domain, with remaining parts taken from reference TRBV19 and TRBJ2-1, reads DGGITQSPKYLFRKEGQNVTLSCEQNLNHDAMYWYRQDPGQGLRLIYYSQIVNDFQKGDIAEGYSVSREKKESFPLTVTSAQKNPTAFYLCASSMPSNEQFFGPGTRLTVL.

The chain couples TRBV28 to TRBJ2-3; TRBD2 agrees at 9 bases. Germline V gene data show CDR1 as MDHEN and CDR2 as SYDVKM. This CDR3 comprises 16 residues. The V segment lost 6 bases and the J segment 5 bases; nucleotides outside the gene matches: 12. The CDR3, as DNA: TGTGCCAGCAGCTCCTCCGGCGGGGGGGTCAGAGATACGCAGTATTTT. It translates to CASSSSGGGVRDTQYF.

The rearrangement uses TRBV11-2 and TRBJ1-5; D unclear. This CDR3 has 14 residues. CDR1 is SGHAT and CDR2 is FQNNGV in the germline V gene. Trimming took off 4 bases at V and 4 bases at J, with 11 bases between the two ends. CDR3 bases: TGTGCCAGCAGCTCACACCCGTCGAATCAGCCCCAGCATTTT. This codes for CASSSHPSNQPQHF.

This rearrangement joins TRBV27 to TRBJ1-1; D gene uncertain. CDR1 and CDR2 (germline): MNHEY, SMNVEV (reference sequence). The length of the CDR3 is 15 residues. Trimming stripped 2 bases from V and 1 base from J, with 11 bases between. This CDR3 reads CASSLGHPKNTEAFF. For the CDR3, the DNA is TGTGCCAGCAGTTTAGGTCACCCCAAGAACACTGAAGCTTTCTTT.

CDR3 residues: CASSDEGTSGGLNEQFF. DNA for the CDR3: TGTGCCAGCAGTGACGAGGGGACTAGCGGGGGGTTGAATGAGCAGTTCTTC. The chain recombines TRBV6-4 with TRBJ2-1, with 15 bases that match TRBD2. Germline V gene sequence: CDR1 MRHNA, CDR2 SNTAGT. V lost 2 bases to trimming and J lost 7 bases; unmatched junction nucleotides: 6. This CDR3 is built from 17 residues.

This clone has more than one count but fewer than ten. V gene TRBV2 combines with J gene TRBJ1-5; the D gene is possibly TRBD1 (6 bases). The CDR3 totals 14 residues. The V and J ends lost 10 bases and 0 bases respectively, with 13 bases between them. CDR1 and CDR2 (germline): SNHLY, FYNNEI. CDR3 residues: CATGGQSSNQPQHF. The CDR3 region has the DNA TGTGCCACCGGGGGGCAAAGTAGCAATCAGCCCCAGCATTTT.